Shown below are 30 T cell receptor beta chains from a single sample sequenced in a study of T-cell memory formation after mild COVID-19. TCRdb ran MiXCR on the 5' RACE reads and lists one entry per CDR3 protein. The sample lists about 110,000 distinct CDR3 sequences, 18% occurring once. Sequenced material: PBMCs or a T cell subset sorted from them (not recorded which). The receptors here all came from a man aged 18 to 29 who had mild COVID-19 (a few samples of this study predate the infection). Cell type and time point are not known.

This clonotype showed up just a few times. For the CDR3, the DNA is TGCGCCAGCAGCACGGGTCGGGCTGGGGCCAACGTCCTGACTTTC. Protein sequence: CASSTGRAGANVLTF. The chain employs TRBV5-1 and TRBJ2-6; no reliable D call. Trimming cost V 4 bases and J 2 bases, with 10 bases left between them. Looked up from germline, CDR1 is SGHRS and CDR2 is YFSETQ. This CDR3 contains 15 residues. Together with reference TRBV5-1 and TRBJ2-6, the CDR3 gives the full variable domain: KAGVTQTPRYLIKTRGQQVTLSCSPISGHRSVSWYQQTPGQGLQFLFEYFSETQRNKGNFPGRFSGRQFSNSRSEMNVSTLELGDSALYLCASSTGRAGANVLTFGAGSRLTVL.

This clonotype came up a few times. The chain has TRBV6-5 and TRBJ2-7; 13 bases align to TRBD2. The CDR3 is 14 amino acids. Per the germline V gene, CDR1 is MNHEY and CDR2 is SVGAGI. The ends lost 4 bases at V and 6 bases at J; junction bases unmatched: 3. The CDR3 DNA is TGTGCCAGCAGTTCTACTAGCGGGGGGGTCGAGCAGTACTTC. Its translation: CASSSTSGGVEQYF.

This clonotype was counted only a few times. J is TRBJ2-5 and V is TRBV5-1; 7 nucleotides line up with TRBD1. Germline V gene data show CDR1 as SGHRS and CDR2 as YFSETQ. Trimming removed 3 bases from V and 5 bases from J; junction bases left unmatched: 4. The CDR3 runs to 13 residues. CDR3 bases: TGCGCCAGCAGCTACAGCAGGGGGGAGACCCAGTACTTC. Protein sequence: CASSYSRGETQYF.

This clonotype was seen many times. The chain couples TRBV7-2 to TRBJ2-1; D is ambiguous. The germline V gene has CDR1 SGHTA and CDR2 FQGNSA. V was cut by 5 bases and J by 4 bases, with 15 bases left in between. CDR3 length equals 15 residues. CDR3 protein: CASSRDRARYNEQFF. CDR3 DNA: TGTGCCAGCAGCCGTGACCGGGCACGGTACAATGAGCAGTTCTTC.

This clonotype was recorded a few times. The CDR3 DNA sequence: TGTGCCAGCAGGATTTCGGGGACAGGTGGAAACACCATATATTTT. Residues: CASRISGTGGNTIYF. This chain connects TRBV5-5 to TRBJ1-3; TRBD1 aligns across 8 bases. CDR1 SGHKS and CDR2 YYEKEE come from the germline V gene (reference sequence). The CDR3 is 15 amino acids. Trimming removed 5 bases from V and 3 bases from J; junction bases left unmatched: 7.

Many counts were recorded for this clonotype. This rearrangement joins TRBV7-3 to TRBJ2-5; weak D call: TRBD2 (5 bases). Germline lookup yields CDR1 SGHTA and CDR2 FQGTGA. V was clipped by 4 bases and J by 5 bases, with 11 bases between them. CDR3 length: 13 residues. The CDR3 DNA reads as TGTGCCAGCAGCTCCGGTCGGAGGGAGACCCAGTACTTC. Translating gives CASSSGRRETQYF.

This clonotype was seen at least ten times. In DNA, the CDR3 is TGTGCTAGTGGTTTGGGGGACAGTACCCAAGAGACCCAGTACTTC. This gives the protein CASGLGDSTQETQYF. V usage is TRBV12-5 and J usage is TRBJ2-5, with 7 nucleotides matching TRBD1. The CDR3 has 15 residues. The V and J ends lost 1 base and 1 base, in that order; junction bases with no gene match: 3. Germline V gene sequence: CDR1 LGHNT, CDR2 FRNRAP.

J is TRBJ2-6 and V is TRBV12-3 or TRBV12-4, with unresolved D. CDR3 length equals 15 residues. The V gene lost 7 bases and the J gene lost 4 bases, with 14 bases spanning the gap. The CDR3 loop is CASKGRAAGANVLTF. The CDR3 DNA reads TGTGCCAGCAAGGGTCGGGCGGCCGGGGCCAACGTCCTGACTTTC.

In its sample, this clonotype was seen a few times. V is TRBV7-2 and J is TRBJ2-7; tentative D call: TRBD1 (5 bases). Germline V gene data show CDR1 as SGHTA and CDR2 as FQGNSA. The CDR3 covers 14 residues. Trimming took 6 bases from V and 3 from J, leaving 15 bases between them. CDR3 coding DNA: TGTGCCAGCAGTCAAACTCAGGGAAACTACGAGCAGTACTTC. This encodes CASSQTQGNYEQYF. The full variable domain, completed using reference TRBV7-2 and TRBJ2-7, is GAGVSQSPSNKVTEKGKDVELRCDPISGHTALYWYRQSLGQGLEFLIYFQGNSAPDKSGLPSDRFSAERTGGSVSTLTIQRTQQEDSAVYLCASSQTQGNYEQYFGPGTRLTVT.

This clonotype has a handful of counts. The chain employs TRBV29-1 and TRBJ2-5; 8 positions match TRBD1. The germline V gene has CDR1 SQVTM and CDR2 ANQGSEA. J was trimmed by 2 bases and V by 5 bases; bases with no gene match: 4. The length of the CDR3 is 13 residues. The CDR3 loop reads CSVRTGPQETQYF. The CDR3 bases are TGCAGCGTTCGGACAGGGCCACAAGAGACCCAGTACTTC.

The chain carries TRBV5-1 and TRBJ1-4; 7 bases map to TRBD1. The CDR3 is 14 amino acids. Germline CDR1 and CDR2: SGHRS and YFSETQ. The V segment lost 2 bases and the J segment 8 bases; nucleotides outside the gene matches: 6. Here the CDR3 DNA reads TGCGCCAGCAGCTTTGGGGACAGAGGAGAAAAACTGTTTTTT. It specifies CASSFGDRGEKLFF.

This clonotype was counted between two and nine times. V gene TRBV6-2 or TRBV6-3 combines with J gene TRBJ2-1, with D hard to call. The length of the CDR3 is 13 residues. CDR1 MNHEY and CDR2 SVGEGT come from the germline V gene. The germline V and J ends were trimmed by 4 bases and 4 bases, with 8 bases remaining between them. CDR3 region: CASSSGSYNEQFF. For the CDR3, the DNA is TGTGCCAGCAGTTCAGGATCTTACAATGAGCAGTTCTTC.

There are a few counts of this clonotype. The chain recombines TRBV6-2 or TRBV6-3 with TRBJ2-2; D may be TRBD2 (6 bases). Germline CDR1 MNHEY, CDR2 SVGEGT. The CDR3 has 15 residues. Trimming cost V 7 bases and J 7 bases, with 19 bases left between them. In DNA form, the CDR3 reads TGTGCCAGCACTCTACTTGGGGGAGGAAACGGGGAGCTGTTTTTT. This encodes CASTLLGGGNGELFF.

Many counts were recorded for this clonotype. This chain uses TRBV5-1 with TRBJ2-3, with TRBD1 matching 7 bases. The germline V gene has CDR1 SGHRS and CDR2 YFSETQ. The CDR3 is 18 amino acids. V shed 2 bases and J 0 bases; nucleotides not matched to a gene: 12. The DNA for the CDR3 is TGCGCCAGCAGCTTCAGGGGGAGACGGGCCGAAAGCACAGATACGCAGTATTTT. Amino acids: CASSFRGRRAESTDTQYF.

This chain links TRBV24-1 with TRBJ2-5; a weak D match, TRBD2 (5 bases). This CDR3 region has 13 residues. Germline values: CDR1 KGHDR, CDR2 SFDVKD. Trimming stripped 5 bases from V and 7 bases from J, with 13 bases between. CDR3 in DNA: TGTGCCACCAGTGGTACTAGTATGAGGACCCAGTACTTC. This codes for CATSGTSMRTQYF.

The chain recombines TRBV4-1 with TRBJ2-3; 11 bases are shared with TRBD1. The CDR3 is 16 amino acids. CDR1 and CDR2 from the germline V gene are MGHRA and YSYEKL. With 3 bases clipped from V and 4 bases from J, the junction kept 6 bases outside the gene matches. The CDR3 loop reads CASSHIGQGAADTQYF. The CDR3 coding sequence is TGCGCCAGCAGCCACATCGGACAGGGGGCTGCAGATACGCAGTATTTT.

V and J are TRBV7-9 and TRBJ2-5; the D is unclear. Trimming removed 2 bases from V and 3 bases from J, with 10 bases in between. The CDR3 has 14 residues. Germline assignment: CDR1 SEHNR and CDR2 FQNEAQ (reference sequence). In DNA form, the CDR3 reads TGTGCCAGCAGCTTAAACGGCTTAGAAGAGACCCAGTACTTC. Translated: CASSLNGLEETQYF.

DNA of the CDR3: TGCAGTGCTGCTAGAGCCGGGGCGCTCACCTACGAGCAGTACTTC. Its protein is CSAARAGALTYEQYF. The rearrangement joins TRBV20-1 to TRBJ2-7; either TRBD1 or TRBD2 may supply D (5 bases each). Per the germline V gene, CDR1 is DFQATT and CDR2 is SNEGSKA (reference sequence). The CDR3 sequence is 15 residues long. Trimming cost V 5 bases and J 2 bases, with 19 bases left between them.

For the CDR3, the DNA is TGTGCCATCAAGTCTCAAGAGACCCAGTACTTC. Translated, it gives CAIKSQETQYF. V and J are TRBV10-3 and TRBJ2-5, with D uncertain. V shed 7 bases and J shed 2 bases, with 5 bases lying between them. CDR1 is ENHRY, CDR2 SYGVKD, per germline. This CDR3 region has 11 residues.

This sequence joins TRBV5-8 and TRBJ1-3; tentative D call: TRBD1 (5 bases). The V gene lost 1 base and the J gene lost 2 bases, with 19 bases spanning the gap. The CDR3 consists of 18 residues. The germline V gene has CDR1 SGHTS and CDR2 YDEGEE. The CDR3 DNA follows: TGTGCCAGCAGCTTGTGGCTTGGGGTAACGGGGGCTGGAAACACCATATATTTT. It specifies CASSLWLGVTGAGNTIYF.

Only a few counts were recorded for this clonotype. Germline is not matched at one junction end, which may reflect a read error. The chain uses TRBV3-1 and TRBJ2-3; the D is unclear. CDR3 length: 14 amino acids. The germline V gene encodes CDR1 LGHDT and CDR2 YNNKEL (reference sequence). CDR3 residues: CANSPTALPNTQYF. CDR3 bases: TGTGCCAACAGCCCTACGGCCCTCCCGAATACGCAGTATTTT.

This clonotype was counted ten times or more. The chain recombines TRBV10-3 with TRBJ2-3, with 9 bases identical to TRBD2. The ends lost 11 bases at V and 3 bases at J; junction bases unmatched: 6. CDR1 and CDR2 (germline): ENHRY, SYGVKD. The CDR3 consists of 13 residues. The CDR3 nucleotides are TGTGCCGCAACGGGACTAGCAACAGATACGCAGTATTTT. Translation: CAATGLATDTQYF.

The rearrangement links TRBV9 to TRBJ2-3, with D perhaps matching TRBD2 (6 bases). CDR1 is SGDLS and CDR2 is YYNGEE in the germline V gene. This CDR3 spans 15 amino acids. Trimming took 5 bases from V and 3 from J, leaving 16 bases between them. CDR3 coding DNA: TGTGCCAGCAGTTCAGGCGGGGTTCAGACAGATACGCAGTATTTT. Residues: CASSSGGVQTDTQYF.

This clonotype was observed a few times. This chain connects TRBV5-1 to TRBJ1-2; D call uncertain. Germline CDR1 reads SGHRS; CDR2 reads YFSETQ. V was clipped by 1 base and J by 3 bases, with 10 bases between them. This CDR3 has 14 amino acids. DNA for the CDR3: TGCGCCAGCAGCTTGTCGGACCACGACTATGGCTACACCTTC. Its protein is CASSLSDHDYGYTF.

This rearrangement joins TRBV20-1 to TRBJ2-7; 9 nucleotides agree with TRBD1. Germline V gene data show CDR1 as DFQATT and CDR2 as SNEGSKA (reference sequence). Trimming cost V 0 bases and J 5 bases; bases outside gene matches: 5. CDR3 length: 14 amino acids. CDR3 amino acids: CSARDGTGWDEQYF. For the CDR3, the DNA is TGCAGTGCTAGAGATGGGACAGGGTGGGACGAGCAGTACTTC.

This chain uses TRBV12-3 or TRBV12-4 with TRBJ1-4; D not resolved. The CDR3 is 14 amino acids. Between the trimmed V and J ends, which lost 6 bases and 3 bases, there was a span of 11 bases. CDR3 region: CASRPQKSNEKLFF. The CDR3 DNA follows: TGTGCCAGCAGACCACAGAAGTCTAATGAAAAACTGTTTTTT.

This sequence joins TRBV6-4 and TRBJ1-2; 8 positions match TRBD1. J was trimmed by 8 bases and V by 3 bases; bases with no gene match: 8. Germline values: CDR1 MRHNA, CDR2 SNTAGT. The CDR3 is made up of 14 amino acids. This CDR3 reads CASSDQGQGGGYTF. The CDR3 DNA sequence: TGTGCCAGCAGTGATCAAGGACAGGGTGGGGGCTACACCTTC.

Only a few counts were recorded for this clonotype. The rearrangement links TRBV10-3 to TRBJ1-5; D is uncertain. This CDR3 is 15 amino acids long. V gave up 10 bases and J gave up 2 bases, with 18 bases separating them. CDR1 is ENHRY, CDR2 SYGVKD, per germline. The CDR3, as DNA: TGTGCCACCTCCGACAATCTCCGGGGCAATCAGCCCCAGCATTTT. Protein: CATSDNLRGNQPQHF.

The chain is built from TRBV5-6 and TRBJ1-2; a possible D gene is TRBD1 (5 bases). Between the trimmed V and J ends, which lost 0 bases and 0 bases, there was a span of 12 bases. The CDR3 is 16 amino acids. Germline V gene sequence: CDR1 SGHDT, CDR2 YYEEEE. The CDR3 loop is CASSLGGRTSNYGYTF. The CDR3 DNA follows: TGTGCCAGCAGCTTGGGGGGACGGACATCTAACTATGGCTACACCTTC.

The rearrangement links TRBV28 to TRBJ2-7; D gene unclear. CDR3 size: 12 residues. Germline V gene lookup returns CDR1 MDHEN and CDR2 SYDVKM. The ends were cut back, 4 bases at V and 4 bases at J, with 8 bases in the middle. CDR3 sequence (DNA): TGTGCCAGCAGTTCCCCCCGGTACGAGCAGTACTTC. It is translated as CASSSPRYEQYF.